Each of the 21 T cell receptor beta chains below was sequenced from the same sample in a study of T cell changes during pregnancy in multiple sclerosis. TCRdb's copy holds only in-frame clones and misses some; the assay was immunoSEQ multiplex PCR. The table lists some 83,000 clones, approximately 91% of them singletons, with 3.5% in the top ten. Specimen: PBMCs, collected in the first trimester of pregnancy. These receptors all come from a female donor in good health, serving as a control in a pregnancy study. Some clones in this sample may be carry-over from other donors' samples.

This clone was seen only once. The chain is built from TRBV4-1 and TRBJ1-2, with D possibly TRBD1 on 6 matching bases. V shed 4 bases and J shed 0 bases, with 15 bases lying between them. The CDR3 covers 16 residues. Germline loops: CDR1 MGHRA, CDR2 YSYEKL. The CDR3 spells CASSRDGQRANYGYTF. The CDR3 region has the DNA TGCGCCAGCAGCCGCGACGGACAGAGAGCTAACTATGGCTACACCTTC.

The chain is built from TRBV11-2 and TRBJ1-2; 7 bases are a match to TRBD1. The V gene's germline CDR1 is SGHAT and CDR2 FQNNGV. This CDR3 is built from 14 residues. V gave up 3 bases and J gave up 4 bases; unmatched junction bases: 5. The CDR3 DNA sequence: TGTGCCAGCAGCTTCGCAGGGGGTTCCTATGGCTACACCTTC. Protein: CASSFAGGSYGYTF. The full variable domain, with the rest looked up from reference TRBV11-2 and TRBJ1-2, is EAGVAQSPRYKIIEKRQSVAFWCNPISGHATLYWYQQILGQGPKLLIQFQNNGVVDDSQLPKDRFSAERLKGVDSTLKIQPAKLEDSAVYLCASSFAGGSYGYTFGSGTRLTVV.

This clone was recorded only once. The chain employs TRBV7-9 and TRBJ1-6; D is possibly TRBD1 (5 bases). Looked up from germline, CDR1 is SEHNR and CDR2 is FQNEAQ (reference sequence). Trimming took off 5 bases at V and 2 bases at J, with 16 bases between the two ends. The CDR3 length is 17 residues. DNA of the CDR3: TGTGCCAGCAGCCCCCGACAGCCGAGCACCTATAATTCACCCCTCCACTTT. This encodes CASSPRQPSTYNSPLHF. Using reference TRBV7-9 and TRBJ1-6 for the parts outside the CDR3, the full variable domain is DTGVSQNPRHKITKRGQNVTFRCDPISEHNRLYWYRQTLGQGPEFLTYFQNEAQLEKSRLLSDRFSAERPKGSFSTLEIQRTEQGDSAMYLCASSPRQPSTYNSPLHFGNGTRLTVT.

The chain uses TRBV15 and TRBJ2-3, with D maybe TRBD2 (5 bases). Germline V gene lookup returns CDR1 LNHNV and CDR2 YYDKDF (reference sequence). This CDR3 region has 14 residues. V was cut by 1 base and J by 4 bases, with 9 bases left in between. The CDR3 coding sequence is TGTGCCACCAGCAGAGGAGGGTCCGCAGATACGCAGTATTTT. Its translation is CATSRGGSADTQYF.

V usage is TRBV9 and J usage is TRBJ2-1; D is possibly TRBD2 (6 bases). In germline, CDR1 is SGDLS, CDR2 YYNGEE. The CDR3 consists of 17 residues. V was shortened by 1 base and J by 2 bases, with 16 bases between the two germline ends. The CDR3 DNA reads as TGTGCCAGCAGCGTACCCCGGGACTCAGTCCCCTACAATGAGCAGTTCTTC. It is translated as CASSVPRDSVPYNEQFF.

The chain uses TRBV2 and TRBJ2-2, with D uncertain. V was pared by 1 base and J by 7 bases, with 7 bases between. Germline V CDR1 and CDR2: SNHLY, FYNNEI. CDR3 length: 13 residues. The chain's CDR3 is CASSEGSGGELFF. The CDR3 coding sequence is TGTGCCAGCAGTGAAGGTTCGGGCGGGGAGCTGTTTTTT.

The chain couples TRBV7-9 to TRBJ2-7, with D maybe TRBD2 (6 bases). This CDR3 region has 11 residues. Germline V gives CDR1 SEHNR, CDR2 FQNEAQ (reference sequence). Trimming removed 8 bases from V and 4 bases from J, with 9 bases in between. The CDR3 DNA reads TGTGCCAGCGGGACTGGGTACGAGCAGTACTTC. Translation gives CASGTGYEQYF.

The CDR3, as DNA: TGTGCCAGCAGTTACGCGGGAGGGAGGGGCGAGCAGTACTTC. This encodes CASSYAGGRGEQYF. V is TRBV6-5 and J is TRBJ2-7; 9 bases align to TRBD2. The CDR3 runs 14 residues. Germline loops: CDR1 MNHEY, CDR2 SVGAGI. After removal of 2 bases from V and 6 bases from J, the junction contained 5 bases not matched to a gene.

V and J are TRBV30 and TRBJ2-6; the D is unclear. This CDR3 is 15 amino acids long. Germline CDR1 is GTSNPN and CDR2 is SVGIG (reference sequence). V lost 2 bases and J lost 0, with 8 bases in between. The CDR3 is CAWSSAVSGANVLTF. The CDR3 DNA reads TGTGCCTGGAGTTCGGCGGTCTCTGGGGCCAACGTCCTGACTTTC.

V and J are TRBV5-6 and TRBJ1-2; D gene uncertain. CDR1 and CDR2 from the germline V gene are SGHDT and YYEEEE. This CDR3 is built from 15 residues. The V end was cut by 0 bases, the J end by 4 bases, with 13 bases between. CDR3 DNA sequence: TGTGCCAGCAGCTTGGCGGGCAGCGGGTTCTATGGCTACACCTTC. This encodes CASSLAGSGFYGYTF.

J is TRBJ1-2 and V is TRBV27; tentatively, D is TRBD1 (6 bases). Trimming left V 1 base short and J 7 bases short, with 13 bases between. This CDR3 region has 14 residues. CDR1 is MNHEY and CDR2 is SMNVEV in the germline V gene (reference sequence). The CDR3, as DNA: TGTGCCAGCAGTTTATGGGGGCAGGGTAGTGGCTACACCTTC. This sequence encodes CASSLWGQGSGYTF.

The chain uses TRBV28 and TRBJ2-7, with TRBD1 matching over 9 bases. There are 15 residues in the CDR3. With 4 bases clipped from V and 1 base from J, the junction kept 5 bases outside the gene matches. Germline assignment: CDR1 MDHEN and CDR2 SYDVKM. In nucleotides, the CDR3 is TGTGCCAGCAGTTACGACGGGACAGGGTCCTACGAGCAGTACTTC. It encodes CASSYDGTGSYEQYF.

V usage is TRBV5-5 and J usage is TRBJ1-5, with 10 bases lining up with TRBD1. Germline CDR1 reads SGHKS; CDR2 reads YYEKEE (reference sequence). This CDR3 has 14 residues. The V segment lost 5 bases and the J segment 4 bases; nucleotides outside the gene matches: 3. CDR3 in DNA: TGTGCCAGCAGTACGGACAGGGGGAATCAGCCCCAGCATTTT. It translates to CASSTDRGNQPQHF.

The chain employs TRBV6-5 and TRBJ2-5; 12 bases match TRBD1. Germline lookup yields CDR1 MNHEY and CDR2 SVGAGI. The V and J ends lost 6 bases and 5 bases, in that order; junction bases with no gene match: 7. The CDR3 is 15 residues long. The CDR3 loop is CASRRGTGGAETQYF. The CDR3 DNA reads TGTGCCAGCAGGCGTGGGACAGGGGGCGCGGAGACCCAGTACTTC.

The chain is built from TRBV7-9 and TRBJ2-5, with 8 bases fitting TRBD1. The CDR3 sequence is 14 residues long. The germline gives CDR1 SEHNR, CDR2 FQNEAQ (reference sequence). Trimming at V came to 4 bases and at J to 5 bases, leaving 6 bases not matched to a gene. CDR3 in DNA: TGTGCCAGCAGCTCGGACAGGGCCCAGGAGACCCAGTACTTC. It is translated as CASSSDRAQETQYF.

The chain links TRBV6-6 to TRBJ2-2; no reliable D call. The CDR3 is made up of 10 amino acids. The V gene's germline CDR1 is MNHNY and CDR2 SVGAGI (reference sequence). The ends were cut back, 5 bases at V and 8 bases at J, with 3 bases in the middle. CDR3 nucleotide sequence: TGTGCCAGCAGTCGTGGGGAGCTGTTTTTT. Amino acid sequence: CASSRGELFF.

The rearrangement joins TRBV7-9 to TRBJ2-2, with 8 bases that match TRBD1. The germline V gene has CDR1 SEHNR and CDR2 FQNEAQ (reference sequence). With V trimmed by 3 bases and J by 1 base, 4 bases remained unmatched. This CDR3 comprises 16 residues. CDR3 DNA: TGTGCCAGCAGCTTCCGACAGGGGAGGAACACCGGGGAGCTGTTTTTT. Its translation is CASSFRQGRNTGELFF.

The chain employs TRBV7-2 and TRBJ2-5; no reliable D call. Deletions cut 7 bases from V and 2 bases from J, with 11 bases between. This CDR3 has 13 residues. Germline CDR1 reads SGHTA; CDR2 reads FQGNSA. CDR3: CASTHEIQETQYF. The CDR3 DNA sequence: TGTGCCAGCACCCACGAGATACAAGAGACCCAGTACTTC.

The chain uses TRBV6-6 and TRBJ2-1; D unclear. Per germline, CDR1 MNHNY and CDR2 SVGAGI (reference sequence). V was pared by 5 bases and J by 5 bases, with 19 bases between. The CDR3 extends over 16 amino acids. The CDR3 DNA follows: TGTGCCAGCAGTCAAACCATAGAGCCTAGTCACAATGAGCAGTTCTTC. Its translation is CASSQTIEPSHNEQFF.

The chain combines TRBV19 with TRBJ2-7, with TRBD1 matching 7 bases. Germline V gives CDR1 LNHDA, CDR2 SQIVND (reference sequence). J was trimmed by 2 bases and V by 5 bases; bases with no gene match: 12. This CDR3 contains 16 residues. The CDR3 sequence is CASSGVTGKRTYEQYF. The CDR3, as DNA: TGTGCCAGTAGTGGGGTGACAGGGAAGAGGACCTACGAGCAGTACTTC. Together with reference TRBV19 and TRBJ2-7, the CDR3 gives the full variable domain: DGGITQSPKYLFRKEGQNVTLSCEQNLNHDAMYWYRQDPGQGLRLIYYSQIVNDFQKGDIAEGYSVSREKKESFPLTVTSAQKNPTAFYLCASSGVTGKRTYEQYFGPGTRLTVT.

V is TRBV6-5 and J is TRBJ2-7; TRBD2 agrees at 9 bases. V lost 0 bases and J lost 4; bases outside the gene matches: 4. From germline, CDR1 is MNHEY and CDR2 SVGAGI. The CDR3 spans 15 residues. The CDR3 sequence is CASSYSSAGGYEQYF. CDR3 in DNA: TGTGCCAGCAGTTACTCGAGTGCGGGGGGGTACGAGCAGTACTTC.